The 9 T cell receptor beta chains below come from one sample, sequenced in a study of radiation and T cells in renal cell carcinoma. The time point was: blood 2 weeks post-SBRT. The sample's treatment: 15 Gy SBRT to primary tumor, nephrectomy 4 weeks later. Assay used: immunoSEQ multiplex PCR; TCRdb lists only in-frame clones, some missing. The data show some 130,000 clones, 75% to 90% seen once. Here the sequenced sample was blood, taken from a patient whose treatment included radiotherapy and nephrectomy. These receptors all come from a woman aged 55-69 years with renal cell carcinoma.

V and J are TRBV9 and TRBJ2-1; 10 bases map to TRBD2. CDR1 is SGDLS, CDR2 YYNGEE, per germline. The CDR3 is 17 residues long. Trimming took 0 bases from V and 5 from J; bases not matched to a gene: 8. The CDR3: CASSVGGGGLADNEQFF. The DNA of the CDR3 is TGTGCCAGCAGCGTAGGGGGAGGTGGACTAGCGGACAATGAGCAGTTCTTC.

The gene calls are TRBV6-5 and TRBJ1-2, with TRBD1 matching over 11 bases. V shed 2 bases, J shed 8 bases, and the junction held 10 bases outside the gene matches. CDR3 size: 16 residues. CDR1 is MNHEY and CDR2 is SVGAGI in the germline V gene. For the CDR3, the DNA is TGTGCCAGCAGTTACGGACAGGGGGCGCCTAAGAGGGGCTACACCTTC. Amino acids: CASSYGQGAPKRGYTF.

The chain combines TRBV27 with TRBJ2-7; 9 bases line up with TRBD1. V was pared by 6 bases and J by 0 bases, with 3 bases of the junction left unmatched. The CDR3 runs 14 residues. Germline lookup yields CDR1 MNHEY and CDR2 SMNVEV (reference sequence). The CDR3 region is CASSDRGGSYEQYF. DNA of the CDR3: TGTGCCAGCAGCGACAGGGGGGGCTCCTACGAGCAGTACTTC.

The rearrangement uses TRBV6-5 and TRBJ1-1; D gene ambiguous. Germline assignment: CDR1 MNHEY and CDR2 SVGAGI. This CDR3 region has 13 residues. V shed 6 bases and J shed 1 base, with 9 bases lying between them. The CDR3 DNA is TGTGCCAGCAGCCTGGACGGGAACACTGAAGCTTTCTTT. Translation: CASSLDGNTEAFF.

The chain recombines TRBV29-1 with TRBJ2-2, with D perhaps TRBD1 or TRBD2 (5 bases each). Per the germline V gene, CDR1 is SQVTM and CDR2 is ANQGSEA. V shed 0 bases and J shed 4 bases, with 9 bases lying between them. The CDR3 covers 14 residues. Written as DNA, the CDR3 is TGCAGCGTTGAAGATCCAGGGAGCACCGGGGAGCTGTTTTTT. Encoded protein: CSVEDPGSTGELFF.

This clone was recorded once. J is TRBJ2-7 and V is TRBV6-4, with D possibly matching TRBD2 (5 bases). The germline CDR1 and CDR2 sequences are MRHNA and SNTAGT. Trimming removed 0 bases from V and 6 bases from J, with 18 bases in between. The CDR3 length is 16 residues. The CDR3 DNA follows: TGTGCCAGCAGTGACTCCGCGGGTCCGGCTCGAGGCGAGCAGTACTTC. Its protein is CASSDSAGPARGEQYF.

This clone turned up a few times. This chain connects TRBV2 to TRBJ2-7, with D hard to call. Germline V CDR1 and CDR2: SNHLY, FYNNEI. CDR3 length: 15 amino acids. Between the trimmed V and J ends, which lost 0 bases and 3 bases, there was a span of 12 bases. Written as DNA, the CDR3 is TGTGCCAGCAGTGAAGCGCGTCGGCAGAGCTACGAGCAGTACTTC. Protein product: CASSEARRQSYEQYF.

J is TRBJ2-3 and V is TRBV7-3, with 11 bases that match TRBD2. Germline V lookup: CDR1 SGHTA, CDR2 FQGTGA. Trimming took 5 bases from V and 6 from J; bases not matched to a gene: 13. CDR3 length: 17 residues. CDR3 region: CASSREGLAGGMDTQYF. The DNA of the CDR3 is TGTGCCAGCAGCAGAGAAGGACTAGCGGGTGGTATGGATACGCAGTATTTT.

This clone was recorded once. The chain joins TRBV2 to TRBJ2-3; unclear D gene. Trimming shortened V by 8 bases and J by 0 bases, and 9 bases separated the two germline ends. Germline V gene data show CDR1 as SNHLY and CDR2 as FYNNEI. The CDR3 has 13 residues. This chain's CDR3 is CASGGLSTDTQYF. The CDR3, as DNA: TGTGCCAGCGGTGGCTTGAGCACAGATACGCAGTATTTT.